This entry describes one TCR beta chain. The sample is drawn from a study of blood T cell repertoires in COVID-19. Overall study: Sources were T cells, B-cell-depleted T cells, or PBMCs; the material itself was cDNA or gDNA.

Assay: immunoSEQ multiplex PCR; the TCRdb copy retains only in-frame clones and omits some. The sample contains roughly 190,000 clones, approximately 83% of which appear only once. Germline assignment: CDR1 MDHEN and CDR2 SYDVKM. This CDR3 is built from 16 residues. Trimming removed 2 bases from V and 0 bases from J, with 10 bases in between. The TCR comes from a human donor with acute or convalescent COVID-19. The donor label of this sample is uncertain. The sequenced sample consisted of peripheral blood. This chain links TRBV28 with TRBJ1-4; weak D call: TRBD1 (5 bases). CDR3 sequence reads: CASSLKTGATNEKLFF. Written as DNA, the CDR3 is TGTGCCAGCAGTTTAAAGACGGGGGCAACTAATGAAAAACTGTTTTTT.